This T cell receptor beta chain appears in the sequencing data of a study of regulatory T cells in long-lasting Graves disease. Study results and caveats: Persistent Graves' patients possessed reduced TCR diversity relative to recently diagnosed ones. There was favoring of TRBV28, TRBJ1-2 and TRBJ2-5 in persistent disease.

V gave up 3 bases and J gave up 4 bases, with 12 bases separating them. This CDR3 spans 15 amino acids. Germline V gene sequence: CDR1 SGHTA, CDR2 FQGTGA. The TCR beta library used iRepertoire HTBI primers with Arm-PCR amplification of CDR3. In TCRdb, the multiplex PCR reads were re-called with MiXCR into one record per CDR3 protein. The sample holds a few hundred thousand distinct CDR3 sequences; roughly 12% are singletons and the top ten take approximately 20%. This clonotype was recorded many times. Its specificity is unknown. Noted time point: newly diagnosed GD, antithyroid drugs for less than 3 months. PBMC RNA was the source of the TCR library. These data were also reused for a study on T cells in Graves' hyperthyroidism and ophthalmopathy. In that study: Patients aged 18 to 65 had newly diagnosed hyperthyroidism of under 2 months' duration.

The chain links TRBV7-3 to TRBJ2-2, with a tentative D call TRBD2 (6 bases). This sequence originates from a woman younger than 30 with Graves disease. The sequencing here drew on peripheral blood mononuclear cells (PBMCs), taken at new diagnosis, from a patient treated with antithyroid drugs. The CDR3 sequence: CASSFAEGATGELFF. CDR3 DNA: TGTGCCAGCAGCTTTGCGGAGGGAGCCACCGGGGAGCTGTTTTTT.